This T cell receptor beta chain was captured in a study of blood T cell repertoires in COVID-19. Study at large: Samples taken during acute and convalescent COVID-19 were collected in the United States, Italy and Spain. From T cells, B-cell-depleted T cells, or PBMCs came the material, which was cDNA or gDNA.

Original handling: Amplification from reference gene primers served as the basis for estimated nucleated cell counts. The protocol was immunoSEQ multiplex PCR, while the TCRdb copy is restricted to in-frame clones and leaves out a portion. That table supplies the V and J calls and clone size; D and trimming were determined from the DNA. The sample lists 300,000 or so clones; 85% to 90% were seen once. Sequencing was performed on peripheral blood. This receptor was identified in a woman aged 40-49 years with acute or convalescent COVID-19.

Written as DNA, the CDR3 is TGCGCCAGCAGCTTGCAGGGGACTAGCGGGGGATTAACCGGGGAGCTGTTTTTT. Translation gives CASSLQGTSGGLTGELFF. V is TRBV5-1 and J is TRBJ2-2, with TRBD2 identical over 14 bases. Germline V gives CDR1 SGHRS, CDR2 YFSETQ. This CDR3 comprises 18 residues. Trimming cost V 1 base and J 5 bases; bases outside gene matches: 7.